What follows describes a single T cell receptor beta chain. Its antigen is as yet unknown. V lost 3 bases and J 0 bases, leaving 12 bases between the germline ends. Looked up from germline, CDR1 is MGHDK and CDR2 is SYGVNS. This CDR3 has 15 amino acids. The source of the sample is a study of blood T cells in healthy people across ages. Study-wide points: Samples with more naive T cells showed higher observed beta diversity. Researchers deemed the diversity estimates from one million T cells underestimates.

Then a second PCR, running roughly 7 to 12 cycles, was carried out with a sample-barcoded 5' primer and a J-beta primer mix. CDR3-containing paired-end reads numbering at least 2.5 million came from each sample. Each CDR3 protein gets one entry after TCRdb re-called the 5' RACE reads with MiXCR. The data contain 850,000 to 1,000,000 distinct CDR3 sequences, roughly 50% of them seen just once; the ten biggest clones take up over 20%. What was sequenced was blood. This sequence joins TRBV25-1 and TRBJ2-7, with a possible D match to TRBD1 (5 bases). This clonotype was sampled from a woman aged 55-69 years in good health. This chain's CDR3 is CASSDQGARSYEQYF. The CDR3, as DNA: TGTGCCAGCAGTGACCAGGGTGCTCGCTCCTACGAGCAGTACTTC.